Below, 20 T cell receptor beta chains from the same sample are listed, as sequenced in a study of T cells in Graves' hyperthyroidism and ophthalmopathy (dated by TCRdb to the late 2010s). The library was produced with multiplex PCR. Instrument on record: Illumina HiSeq 2000. TCR beta CDR3 regions were amplified from RNA transcripts. A first-round RT-PCR of the TCR CDR3 used the HTBI primer set with the Qiagen OneStep RT-PCR kit. TCRdb handled the public reads itself, with Q25 trimming in fastp and clone calling in MiXCR, and kept productive beta chains. Each CDR3 protein appears once, grouped with its most common genes and DNA. The sample profile shows 300,000 to 500,000 distinct CDR3 sequences; around 15% of them were found once. Together, the top ten hold 25% to 30% of the sample. The specimen was blood. The source is a man aged 45-65 years with Graves' ophthalmopathy.

This clonotype was seen repeatedly, ten times or more. The chain couples TRBV20-1 to TRBJ1-3; no definite D call. The V end lost 1 base, the J end lost 5 bases, and 24 bases lay between the germline ends. Per germline, CDR1 DFQATT and CDR2 SNEGSKA (reference sequence). The CDR3 extends over 18 amino acids. CDR3 sequence: CSARVSNLREGNRNTIYF. As DNA, the CDR3 is TGCAGTGCTAGAGTCTCAAATTTGCGTGAGGGAAATCGAAACACCATATATTTT.

This clonotype showed up many times. V usage is TRBV3-1 and J usage is TRBJ2-1; TRBD2 agrees at 9 bases. Germline lookup yields CDR1 LGHDT and CDR2 YNNKEL (reference sequence). V shed 4 bases, J shed 0 bases, and the junction held 4 bases outside the gene matches. CDR3 length: 16 amino acids. The chain's CDR3 is CASSRAGGGSYNEQFF. CDR3 DNA sequence: TGTGCCAGCAGCCGGGCGGGAGGGGGCTCCTACAATGAGCAGTTCTTC.

A few counts support this clonotype. The chain employs TRBV10-3 and TRBJ2-2, with D perhaps TRBD2 (6 bases). V was trimmed by 3 bases and J by 3 bases, leaving 8 bases between them. The CDR3 spans 14 residues. Looked up from germline, CDR1 is ENHRY and CDR2 is SYGVKD. The CDR3 sequence is CAISEWGDTGELFF. DNA for the CDR3: TGTGCCATCAGTGAATGGGGGGACACCGGGGAGCTGTTTTTT.

This clonotype occurred a few times. The chain carries TRBV25-1 and TRBJ2-4; D unclear. V was clipped by 4 bases and J by 15 bases, with 10 bases between them. This CDR3 contains 10 residues. The germline CDR1 and CDR2 sequences are MGHDK and SYGVNS. The CDR3 here is CASSATPPYF. CDR3 in DNA: TGTGCCAGCAGTGCCACGCCACCGTACTTC.

In this sample, this clonotype turned up many times. The chain recombines TRBV20-1 with TRBJ2-3; perhaps D is TRBD1 or TRBD2 (6 bases each). Deletions cut 6 bases from V and 4 bases from J, with 29 bases between. Per the germline V gene, CDR1 is DFQATT and CDR2 is SNEGSKA (reference sequence). This CDR3 has 18 amino acids. CDR3 loop: CSATGASGVGVSADTQYF. In nucleotides, the CDR3 is TGCAGTGCAACGGGGGCTTCGGGAGTAGGAGTAAGCGCAGATACGCAGTATTTT.

This clonotype has a count of ten or more. The gene calls are TRBV4-1 and TRBJ1-5; D unresolved. The CDR3 is 13 residues long. Germline CDR1 is MGHRA and CDR2 is YSYEKL. Trimming cost V 0 bases and J 5 bases, with 5 bases left between them. The CDR3 region has the DNA TGCGCCAGCAGCCAAGACCACGATCAGCCCCAGCATTTT. Residues: CASSQDHDQPQHF.

The V and J genes are TRBV5-1 and TRBJ2-2; unclear D gene. Germline lookup yields CDR1 SGHRS and CDR2 YFSETQ. The germline V and J ends were trimmed by 1 base and 6 bases, with 7 bases remaining between them. This CDR3 is built from 13 residues. The CDR3 sequence is CASSLSESGELFF. DNA of the CDR3: TGCGCCAGCAGCTTGTCAGAGTCCGGGGAGCTGTTTTTT.

The rearrangement uses TRBV15 and TRBJ2-7; 7 bases fit TRBD2. The CDR3 has 16 residues. The germline CDR1 and CDR2 sequences are LNHNV and YYDKDF (reference sequence). The V gene end was trimmed by 3 bases and the J gene end by 2 bases; junction bases not matched to a gene: 10. CDR3 DNA: TGTGCCACCAGCAGTTCCTGGGGGGGGAGCACCTACGAGCAGTACTTC. As protein: CATSSSWGGSTYEQYF.

This clonotype was observed a few times. CDR3 protein: CASNPSGDHEQYF. For the CDR3, the DNA is TGTGCCAGCAACCCTTCCGGGGATCACGAGCAGTACTTC. The chain joins TRBV6-1 to TRBJ2-7; maybe TRBD2 (5 bases). The CDR3 runs to 13 residues. Trimming cost V 7 bases and J 5 bases, with 15 bases left between them. The V gene's germline CDR1 is MNHNS and CDR2 SASEGT.

This clonotype was picked up a small number of times. CDR3 region: CASSLEGAGGYTF. The CDR3 nucleotides are TGTGCCAGCAGCTTAGAGGGGGCAGGTGGCTACACCTTC. The J gene is TRBJ1-2, the V gene TRBV7-8, with 7 bases aligning to TRBD1. The CDR3 runs 13 residues. Per germline, CDR1 SGHVS and CDR2 FQNEAQ. V was clipped by 1 base and J by 7 bases; unmatched bases: 3.

The sample holds many counts of this clonotype. V usage is TRBV20-1 and J usage is TRBJ2-1, with 7 bases matching TRBD2. The CDR3 contains 13 residues. Germline-derived CDR1 and CDR2 are DFQATT and SNEGSKA (reference sequence). V shed 4 bases and J 8 bases; nucleotides not matched to a gene: 8. The CDR3 bases are TGCAGTGCTACCCGGACGGGAGGATATGAGCAGTTCTTC. Residues: CSATRTGGYEQFF.

The V and J genes are TRBV20-1 and TRBJ2-3; D is perhaps TRBD1 or TRBD2 (7 bases each). Germline CDR1 DFQATT, CDR2 SNEGSKA (reference sequence). CDR3 size: 14 residues. V lost 7 bases to trimming and J lost 1 base, with 15 bases between them. CDR3 in DNA: TGCAGTGGACTCGCAGGGGGGGGCACAGATACGCAGTATTTT. It yields the protein CSGLAGGGTDTQYF.

In its sample, this clonotype was seen many times. This sequence may be a read error, since a much larger clone differs from it by one base. The chain couples TRBV27 to TRBJ2-3, with D unclear. Germline lookup yields CDR1 MNHEY and CDR2 SMNVEV (reference sequence). The CDR3 sequence is 11 residues long. V lost 6 bases and J 4 bases, leaving 5 bases between the germline ends. Here the CDR3 reads CASRFSDTQYF. The CDR3, as DNA: TGTGCCAGCAGATTTTCAGATACGCAGTATTTT.

This clonotype was counted ten times or more. V gene TRBV2 combines with J gene TRBJ2-4; 13 positions agree with TRBD2. The CDR3 sequence is 17 residues long. V was clipped by 6 bases and J by 4 bases; unmatched bases: 9. Looked up from germline, CDR1 is SNHLY and CDR2 is FYNNEI. CDR3 region: CASSDPGTSGTKNIQYF. DNA for the CDR3: TGTGCCAGCAGCGATCCGGGGACTAGCGGGACAAAAAACATTCAGTACTTC.

This clonotype was counted many times. The chain couples TRBV7-8 to TRBJ1-4, with TRBD1 matching over 7 bases. J gave up 8 bases and V 5 bases, and 8 bases lay outside the gene matches. The germline CDR1 and CDR2 sequences are SGHVS and FQNEAQ. The CDR3 consists of 14 residues. CDR3 DNA: TGTGCCAGCAGCCGCGACAGGGTCGGGGAAAAACTGTTTTTT. Translating it yields CASSRDRVGEKLFF.

This clonotype was detected only a few times. The chain employs TRBV4-1 and TRBJ2-2; TRBD2 is a possible D gene (7 bases). The CDR3 sequence is 15 residues long. Germline lookup yields CDR1 MGHRA and CDR2 YSYEKL. With 5 bases removed from V and 3 bases from J, the gap between germline ends came to 13 bases. The CDR3 bases are TGCGCCAGCAGCTCCCGGGGGGCCCACACCGGGGAGCTGTTTTTT. This translates into CASSSRGAHTGELFF.

The chain has TRBV9 and TRBJ2-2; 7 nucleotides agree with TRBD2. Losses at the gene ends were 3 bases for V and 8 bases for J; bases not matched to a gene: 10. The CDR3 consists of 15 residues. CDR1 SGDLS and CDR2 YYNGEE come from the germline V gene. The CDR3 coding sequence is TGTGCCAGCAGCGCCTCGACTAGCCCCCTGGGGGAGCTGTTTTTT. This encodes CASSASTSPLGELFF.

The sample holds a few counts of this clonotype. This chain uses TRBV29-1 with TRBJ2-1; weak D call: TRBD1 (5 bases). Germline values: CDR1 SQVTM, CDR2 ANQGSEA. Trimming removed 4 bases from V and 0 bases from J, with 10 bases in between. The CDR3 runs 14 residues. The CDR3 DNA follows: TGCAGCGTTGTTAGGGGATACTCCTACAATGAGCAGTTCTTC. Protein product: CSVVRGYSYNEQFF.

This clonotype has ten or more counts. In DNA, the CDR3 is TGTGCCAGCAGCCCCCAGACCGGGAGGAACACTGAAGCTTTCTTT. It is translated as CASSPQTGRNTEAFF. This chain joins TRBV3-1 and TRBJ1-1, with D unresolved. The ends were cut back, 4 bases at V and 1 base at J, with 13 bases in the middle. This CDR3 has 15 residues. The germline V gene encodes CDR1 LGHDT and CDR2 YNNKEL (reference sequence).

This chain joins TRBV20-1 and TRBJ1-4; TRBD1 matches at 7 bases. Germline CDR1 DFQATT, CDR2 SNEGSKA (reference sequence). The ends lost 6 bases at V and 4 bases at J; junction bases unmatched: 5. The CDR3 consists of 13 residues. DNA for the CDR3: TGCAGTGCGGAACAGGGGAGTAATGAAAAACTGTTTTTT. Protein product: CSAEQGSNEKLFF.